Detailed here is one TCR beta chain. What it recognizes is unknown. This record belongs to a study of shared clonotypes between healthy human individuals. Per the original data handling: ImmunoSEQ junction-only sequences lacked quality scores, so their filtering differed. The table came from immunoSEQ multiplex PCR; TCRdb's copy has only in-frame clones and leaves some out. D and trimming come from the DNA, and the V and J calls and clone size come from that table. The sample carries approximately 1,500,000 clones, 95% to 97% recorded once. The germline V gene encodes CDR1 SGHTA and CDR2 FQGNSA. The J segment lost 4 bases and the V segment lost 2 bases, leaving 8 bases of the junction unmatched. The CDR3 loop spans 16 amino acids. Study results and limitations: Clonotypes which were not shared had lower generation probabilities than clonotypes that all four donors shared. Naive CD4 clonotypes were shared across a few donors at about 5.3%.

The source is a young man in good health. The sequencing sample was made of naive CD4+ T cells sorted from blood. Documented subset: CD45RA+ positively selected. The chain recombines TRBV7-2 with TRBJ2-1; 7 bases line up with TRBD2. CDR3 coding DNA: TGTGCCAGCAGCTTAAGGGCTAGCGGAACATACAATGAGCAGTTCTTC. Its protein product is CASSLRASGTYNEQFF.